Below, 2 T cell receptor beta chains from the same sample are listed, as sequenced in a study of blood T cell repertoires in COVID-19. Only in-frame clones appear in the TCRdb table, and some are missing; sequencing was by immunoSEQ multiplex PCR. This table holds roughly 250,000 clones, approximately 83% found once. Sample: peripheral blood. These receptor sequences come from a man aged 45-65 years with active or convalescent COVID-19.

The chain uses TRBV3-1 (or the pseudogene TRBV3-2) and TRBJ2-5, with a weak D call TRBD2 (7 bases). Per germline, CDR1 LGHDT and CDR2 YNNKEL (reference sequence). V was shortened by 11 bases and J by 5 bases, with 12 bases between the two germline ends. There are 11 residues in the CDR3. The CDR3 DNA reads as TGTGCCGGGGGGGGGCCGGAGACCCAGTACTTC. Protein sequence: CAGGGPETQYF.

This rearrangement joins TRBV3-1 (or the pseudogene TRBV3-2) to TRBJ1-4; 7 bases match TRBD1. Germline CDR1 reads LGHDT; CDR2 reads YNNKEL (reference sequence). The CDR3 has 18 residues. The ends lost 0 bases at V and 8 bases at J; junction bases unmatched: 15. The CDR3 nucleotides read TGTGCCAGCAGCCAAGAAATTTTGTCAGGGGGTTTCGGGGAAAAACTGTTTTTT. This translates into CASSQEILSGGFGEKLFF.